The subject of this entry is one TCR beta chain. The record originates from a study of control samples from healthy donors and cancer patients. This CDR3 spans 16 amino acids. Germline V lookup: CDR1 MNHEY, CDR2 SMNVEV (reference sequence). V was pared by 7 bases and J by 0 bases, with 6 bases of the junction left unmatched. Assay used: immunoSEQ multiplex PCR; TCRdb lists only in-frame clones, some missing. The sample yields more than 100,000 clones, approximately 90% seen once. The chain recombines TRBV27 with TRBJ2-2, with 9 bases that match TRBD2. The sequence was obtained from a man aged 55 to 70 with lung cancer. Sequences were obtained from PBMCs. The CDR3 is CASIKAGGPNTGELFF. In nucleotides, the CDR3 is TGTGCCAGCATCAAAGCGGGAGGACCGAACACCGGGGAGCTGTTTTTT.